This TCR beta chain was captured in a study of early T cells in non-severe SARS-CoV-2 infection. Overall study results and limits: Anti-spike CD8 specificities were favored by VDJdb matching, whose results missed private and CD4 specificities.

Researchers attached unique molecular identifiers to individual cDNA molecules. From the 5' RACE reads, TCRdb called clonotypes with MiXCR, one entry per CDR3 protein. The profile shows 40,000 to 55,000 distinct CDR3 sequences, about 7% of them singletons. CDR1 is SGHTA, CDR2 FQGNSA, per germline. V shed 8 bases and J shed 0 bases, with 11 bases lying between them. This CDR3 is built from 14 residues. With regard to this clonotype: The antigen is unknown.

This sequence originates from an adult who was a healthcare worker with PCR-confirmed SARS-CoV-2 infection or an uninfected control (not recorded which). The chain carries TRBV7-2 and TRBJ2-1; D ambiguous. Sequenced input: whole blood. Written as DNA, the CDR3 is TGTGCCAGCGTGAGATCGATCTCCTACAATGAGCAGTTCTTC. It specifies CASVRSISYNEQFF.